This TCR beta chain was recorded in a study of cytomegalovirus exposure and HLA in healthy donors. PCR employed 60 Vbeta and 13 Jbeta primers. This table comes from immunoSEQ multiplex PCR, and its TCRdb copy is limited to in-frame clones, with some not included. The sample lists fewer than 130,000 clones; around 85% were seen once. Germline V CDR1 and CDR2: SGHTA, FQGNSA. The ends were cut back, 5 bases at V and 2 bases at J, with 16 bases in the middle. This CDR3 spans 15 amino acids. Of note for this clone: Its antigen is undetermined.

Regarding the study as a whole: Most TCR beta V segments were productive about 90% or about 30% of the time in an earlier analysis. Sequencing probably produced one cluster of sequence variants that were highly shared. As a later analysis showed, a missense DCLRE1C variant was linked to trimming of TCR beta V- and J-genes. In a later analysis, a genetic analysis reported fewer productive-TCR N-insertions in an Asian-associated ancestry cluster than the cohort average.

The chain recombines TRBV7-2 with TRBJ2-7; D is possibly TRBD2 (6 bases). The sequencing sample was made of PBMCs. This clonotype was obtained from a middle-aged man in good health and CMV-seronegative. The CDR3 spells CASSRAGTSPYEQYF. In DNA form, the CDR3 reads TGTGCCAGCAGCCGCGCCGGGACTTCCCCCTACGAGCAGTACTTC. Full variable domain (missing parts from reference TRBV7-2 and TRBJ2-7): GAGVSQSPSNKVTEKGKDVELRCDPISGHTALYWYRQSLGQGLEFLIYFQGNSAPDKSGLPSDRFSAERTGGSVSTLTIQRTQQEDSAVYLCASSRAGTSPYEQYFGPGTRLTVT.